This is a list of T cell receptor beta chains from one sample in a study of blood T cells in healthy people across ages. TCRdb re-called the 5' RACE reads with MiXCR, one entry per CDR3 protein. The data contain around 1,700,000 distinct CDR3 sequences, 25% to 30% of them singletons. The sample was blood. These receptors came from a woman aged 30 to 39 in good health. CDR3s include the opening cysteine and the closing phenylalanine or tryptophan. The D gene is left open where the match is weak. Rows may omit the clone size; those that give it use once, few, many or a size class.

j_call v_call clone_size d_call cdr3_length cdr3_nt cdr3_aa
TRBJ1-2 TRBV6-2/TRBV6-3 few - 15 TGTGCCAGCAGGACTAGGGTTAACGAGGACTATGGCTACACCTTC CASRTRVNEDYGYTF
TRBJ1-2 TRBV20-1 many TRBD1 13 TGCAGTGCTAGGCCCATGACAGGGTCTGGCTACACCTTC CSARPMTGSGYTF
TRBJ1-6 TRBV9 - - 16 TGTGCCAGCAGCGTAGGGGCAGGCACTAGAGGCTCACCCCTCCACTTT CASSVGAGTRGSPLHF
TRBJ2-7 TRBV7-2 - TRBD1 16 TGTGCCAGCAGCCCTACGGCGCAGGGGGCTAGGCACGAGCAGTACTTC CASSPTAQGARHEQYF
TRBJ1-1 TRBV2 - - 15 TGTGCCAGCAGTCCATTGTTCTGGGGGAACACTGAAGCTTTCTTT CASSPLFWGNTEAFF
TRBJ2-1 TRBV14 - - 13 TGTGCCAGCAGCCAAGACTACGGCAATGAGCAGTTCTTC CASSQDYGNEQFF
TRBJ1-5 TRBV7-9 - - 17 TGTGCCAGCAGCTTAGCGCGAGGTGGAGGGGGAAATGAACCCCAGCATTTT CASSLARGGGGNEPQHF
TRBJ2-3 TRBV2 - - 15 TGTGCCAGCAGTGAGGGCTACCTTAGCACAGATACGCAGTATTTT CASSEGYLSTDTQYF
TRBJ1-5 TRBV24-1 - - 14 TGTGCCACCAGTGTAGGGCAGATCGGTCAGCCCCAGCATTTT CATSVGQIGQPQHF
TRBJ2-5 TRBV6-2/TRBV6-3 many - 15 TGTGCCAGCAGGCTCTCAGCGGTGAACGATGAGACCCAGTACTTC CASRLSAVNDETQYF
TRBJ2-1 TRBV20-1 few TRBD2 14 TGCAGTGCTAGGGAACTAGCGGGAGTAGGTGAGCAGTTCTTC CSARELAGVGEQFF
TRBJ1-2 TRBV4-3 few - 13 TGCGCCAGCAGCCAAGAGAGGAGGTATGGCTGCACCTTC CASSQERRYGCTF
TRBJ2-1 TRBV24-1 few TRBD2 17 TGTGCCACCAGTGATTCTCGGAGCGGGGGGCCCTACAATGAGCAGTTCTTC CATSDSRSGGPYNEQFF
TRBJ2-7 TRBV28 few - 13 TGTGCCAGCGGTTCCCTAGGCGGCTACGAGCAGTACTTC CASGSLGGYEQYF
TRBJ1-2 TRBV7-9 many TRBD1 12 TGTGCCAGCGCGACAGGGAACTATGGCTACACCTTC CASATGNYGYTF
TRBJ2-3 TRBV5-1 - - 13 TGCGCCAGCAGCTTCGACACCACAGATACGCAGTATTTT CASSFDTTDTQYF
TRBJ1-6 TRBV12-3/TRBV12-4 - - 16 TGTGCCAGCAGTTGGGGCGAGACACTCTATAATTCACCCCTCCACTTT CASSWGETLYNSPLHF
TRBJ2-3 TRBV29-1 - TRBD1 14 TGCAGCGTTGAGAAGGGGGCCCACACAGATACGCAGTATTTT CSVEKGAHTDTQYF
TRBJ1-1 TRBV29-1 few TRBD1 13 TGCAGCGTCGGACAGGGAAAGGACACTGAAGCTTTCTTT CSVGQGKDTEAFF
TRBJ2-7 TRBV4-2 - - 13 TGTGTCAGCAGCCCAGCAGGCTCCTACGAGCAGTACTTC CVSSPAGSYEQYF
TRBJ2-3 TRBV5-1 many TRBD2 16 TGCGCCAGCAGCGAGGGGACTAGCGGACCCACAGATACGCAGTATTTT CASSEGTSGPTDTQYF
TRBJ2-1 TRBV10-3 many - 14 TGTGCCATCAGTGGGGTAGCCGACTACAATGAGCAGTTCTTC CAISGVADYNEQFF
TRBJ1-1 TRBV28 - TRBD1 14 TGTGCCAGCAGGACAGGGACAGGGGATGCTGAAGCTTTCTTT CASRTGTGDAEAFF
TRBJ2-7 TRBV28 - TRBD1 15 TGTGCCAGCCAGGGGACAGGGCAGGGAATCTGGGAGCGGTACTTC CASQGTGQGIWERYF
TRBJ2-3 TRBV29-1 few TRBD2 19 TGCAGCGTTGAGGTAGGGACTAGCGGGGACGACCCTAGCATAGATACGCAGTATTTT CSVEVGTSGDDPSIDTQYF
TRBJ2-3 TRBV20-1 - - 11 TGCAGTGGATCGGACACAGATACGCAGTATTTT CSGSDTDTQYF